The rows below give T cell receptor beta chains drawn from one sample of a study of blood T cells in healthy people across ages. MiXCR was run by TCRdb on the 5' RACE reads, yielding one entry per CDR3 protein. The repertoire holds over a million distinct CDR3 sequences, under 45% seen once, with about 19% in the top ten. Sequenced sample: blood. Receptors were obtained from an older woman in good health. CDR3s include the opening cysteine and the closing phenylalanine or tryptophan. The order of the fields is V gene, J gene, D gene, clone size, CDR3 DNA, CDR3 protein. D genes are given only for firm matches. Clone sizes are given selectively: once, few, many, or a class where the clone is expanded.

TRBV20-1	TRBJ1-1	.	few	TGCAGTGCTAGTTCCACAGGAAGGAACACTGAAGCTTTCTTT	CSASSTGRNTEAFF
TRBV6-1	TRBJ1-2	TRBD1	few	TGTGCCAGCAGTGAGGGGACAGGATTCAACTATGGCTACACCTTC	CASSEGTGFNYGYTF
TRBV10-2	TRBJ2-3	.	once	TGCGCCAGCAGCGAGGGCCCTCACACAGATACGCAGTATTTT	CASSEGPHTDTQYF
TRBV10-2	TRBJ1-2	.	few	TGCGCCAGCAGTGAGTCTTGGCTCGGTCTAAACTATGGCTACACCTTC	CASSESWLGLNYGYTF
TRBV7-9	TRBJ1-2	.	many	TGTGCCAGCAGCTATTCCGCTCAAGGGGCCTATGGCTACACCTTC	CASSYSAQGAYGYTF
TRBV27	TRBJ2-5	TRBD2	.	TGTGCCAGCACGACCCAGACTAGCGGGAACAATGAGCAGTACTTC	CASTTQTSGNNEQYF
TRBV10-3	TRBJ1-5	.	.	TGTGCCATCAGCTTCACAGGGTTGGGCAATCAGCCCCAGCATTTT	CAISFTGLGNQPQHF
TRBV5-1	TRBJ2-1	.	few	TGCGCCAGCAGCTTGGAAGGGACCACTCTTAATGAGCAGTTCTTC	CASSLEGTTLNEQFF
TRBV5-1	TRBJ2-1	.	few	TGCGCCAGCAGCTTGGCCAAGGATGAGCAGTTCTTC	CASSLAKDEQFF
TRBV11-3	TRBJ2-1	TRBD2	few	TGTGCCAGCAGCCCGGGGACTAGCGGGAGAGGATTCTACAATGAGCAGTTCTTC	CASSPGTSGRGFYNEQFF
TRBV10-3	TRBJ2-7	TRBD1	.	TGTGCCATCAGGGATGACAGGGCCTACGAGCAGTACTTC	CAIRDDRAYEQYF
TRBV19	TRBJ1-2	.	few	TGTGCCAGTAGAACCAACCCCCCCGGTTATGGCTACACCTTC	CASRTNPPGYGYTF
TRBV7-7	TRBJ2-2	.	.	TGTGCCAGCAGCTTAGACTCGGGGCTGACCGGGGAGCTGTTTTTT	CASSLDSGLTGELFF
TRBV9	TRBJ1-1	.	.	TGTGCCAGCAGCATAAATTCGGCCGCGGGGGCTTTCTTT	CASSINSAAGAFF
TRBV5-1	TRBJ2-3	TRBD2	once	TGCGCCAGCAGCTTGGGGACTAGCGGGGGAGCAGATACGCAGTATTTT	CASSLGTSGGADTQYF
TRBV29-1	TRBJ2-3	TRBD2	.	TGCAGCGTTGGATCCCCTAGCGGGAACACAGATACGCAGTATTTT	CSVGSPSGNTDTQYF
TRBV11-2	TRBJ2-7	.	.	TGTGCCAGCAGCTTAGATCGGAAAGAGTTTTACGAGCAGTACTTC	CASSLDRKEFYEQYF
TRBV7-2	TRBJ2-1	.	.	TGTGCCAGCAGCTCCTTTAGCGGCAATGAGCAGTTCTTC	CASSSFSGNEQFF
TRBV6-5	TRBJ2-3	.	few	TGTGCCAGCAGTAACGGTGACTACACAGATACGCAGTATTTT	CASSNGDYTDTQYF
TRBV20-1	TRBJ1-4	.	once	TGCAGTGCTAGAGATAGGCGTCAGATATACGCTAATGAAAAACTGTTTTTT	CSARDRRQIYANEKLFF
TRBV29-1	TRBJ2-1	TRBD2	few	TGCAGCGTTGGGCCCTCGCGGGAGAGGGATGAGCAGTTCTTC	CSVGPSRERDEQFF
TRBV3-1	TRBJ2-7	.	few	TGTGCCAGCGGATCGAGGGAGCAGTACTTC	CASGSREQYF
TRBV14	TRBJ2-1	TRBD1	.	TGTGCCAGCAGCCAAGCGGGACAGGGGTACAATGAGCAGTTCTTC	CASSQAGQGYNEQFF
TRBV3-1	TRBJ2-1	.	few	TGTGCCAGCAGCCCGGGGGTTTTTTCGTCCCTCGAGCAGTTCTTC	CASSPGVFSSLEQFF
TRBV20-1	TRBJ2-4	.	many	TGCAGTGCTAGAGTAACGGAAAACATTCAGTACTTC	CSARVTENIQYF
TRBV5-1	TRBJ2-3	TRBD2	few	TGCGCCAGCAGCTTGGTTTCCCAAACGAGGGTCCTCGAACTAGCGGGAGTTTCCACAGATACGCAGTATTTT	CASSLVSQTRVLELAGVSTDTQYF
TRBV28	TRBJ2-1	.	few	TGTGCCAGCAGTTATGGGACCGGGGATGAGCAGTTCTTC	CASSYGTGDEQFF
TRBV7-2	TRBJ1-2	.	.	TGTGCCAGCAGCCCAGGTCCGGGCCGCTATGGCTACACCTTC	CASSPGPGRYGYTF
TRBV28	TRBJ2-1	TRBD1	.	TGTGCCAGCAGCTCGACAGGGGCAGGGAATGAGCAGTTCTTC	CASSSTGAGNEQFF
TRBV15	TRBJ2-2	.	.	TGTGCCACCAGCAGAGTGTTGCAAGACACCGGGGAGCTGTTTTTT	CATSRVLQDTGELFF
TRBV5-5	TRBJ2-7	TRBD1	few	TGTGCCAGCAGTTATTACCGGGACAGCCCCTCCTACGAGCAGTACTTC	CASSYYRDSPSYEQYF
TRBV5-1	TRBJ2-2	.	.	TGCGCCAGCAGCTTCAGAGACCAGAACACCGGGGAGCTGTTTTTT	CASSFRDQNTGELFF
TRBV12-3/TRBV12-4	TRBJ2-1	.	.	TGTGCCAGCCGATACCAGGGGGGGAATGAGCAGTTCTTC	CASRYQGGNEQFF
TRBV10-3	TRBJ1-4	.	few	TGTGCCATCAGTGGAGGGAATGAAAAACTGTTTTTT	CAISGGNEKLFF
TRBV7-2	TRBJ1-2	.	few	TGTGCCAGCAGCTTAGGTACAATTGGCTACACCTTC	CASSLGTIGYTF
TRBV7-3	TRBJ2-5	.	.	TGTGCCAGCAGCTTAACTGGGGGGCGAACGGATGAGCAGTACTTC	CASSLTGGRTDEQYF
TRBV2	TRBJ2-3	TRBD2	.	TGTGCCAGCAGTGCCCTAGCGGGGGGATGGGATACGCAGTATTTT	CASSALAGGWDTQYF
TRBV6-6	TRBJ2-7	.	.	TGTGCCAGCAGTTACGCTAGCGCTGAAACCTACGAGCAGTACTTC	CASSYASAETYEQYF
TRBV29-1	TRBJ2-7	TRBD1	many	TGCAGCGTCCAAACAGGGGGCAGAGGCCCCTACGAGCAGTACTTC	CSVQTGGRGPYEQYF
TRBV3-1	TRBJ2-5	TRBD1	few	TGTGCCAGCAGCCAAGATAAAAGGGGGCGCGGAAAGACCCAGTACTTC	CASSQDKRGRGKTQYF
TRBV7-9	TRBJ2-7	.	.	TGTGCCAGCAGCCCACCGGAGGGCTACTACGAGCAGTACTTC	CASSPPEGYYEQYF
TRBV7-2	TRBJ2-7	.	.	TGTGCCAGCAGTACCGTAGGCAGGGAGTACAATGAGCAGTACTTC	CASSTVGREYNEQYF
TRBV7-9	TRBJ1-4	.	once	TGTGCCAGCAGCCAAGCGGGACTCGGGAATGAAAAACTGTTTTTT	CASSQAGLGNEKLFF
TRBV18	TRBJ1-2	.	.	TGTGCCAGCTCACCAAGAAGGTCCGAAACTAACTATGGCTACACCTTC	CASSPRRSETNYGYTF
TRBV28	TRBJ2-4	.	.	TGTGCCAGCAGTGTCAGGTCAGCAAGGGACATTCAGTACTTC	CASSVRSARDIQYF
TRBV6-6	TRBJ1-2	.	.	TGTGCCAGCAACTTCGAGGGGAGGAACTATGGCTACACCTTC	CASNFEGRNYGYTF
TRBV7-9	TRBJ2-5	TRBD2	once	TGTGCCAGCCGAGCGGCTAGCGGAGTGTACAATGAGCAGTACTTC	CASRAASGVYNEQYF
TRBV4-1	TRBJ2-7	.	.	TGCGCCAGCAGCCTCTTCCTGAGCGGCCACGAGCAGTACTTC	CASSLFLSGHEQYF
TRBV27	TRBJ1-5	TRBD1	.	TGTGCCAGCAGTTTAAATTGGCCAGGGGGCTCCAATCAGCCCCAGCATTTT	CASSLNWPGGSNQPQHF
TRBV21-1	TRBJ2-1	.	.	TGTGCCAGCAGCAAAGGGACTAGCGGGAGGGGTGAGCAGTTCTTC	CASSKGTSGRGEQFF